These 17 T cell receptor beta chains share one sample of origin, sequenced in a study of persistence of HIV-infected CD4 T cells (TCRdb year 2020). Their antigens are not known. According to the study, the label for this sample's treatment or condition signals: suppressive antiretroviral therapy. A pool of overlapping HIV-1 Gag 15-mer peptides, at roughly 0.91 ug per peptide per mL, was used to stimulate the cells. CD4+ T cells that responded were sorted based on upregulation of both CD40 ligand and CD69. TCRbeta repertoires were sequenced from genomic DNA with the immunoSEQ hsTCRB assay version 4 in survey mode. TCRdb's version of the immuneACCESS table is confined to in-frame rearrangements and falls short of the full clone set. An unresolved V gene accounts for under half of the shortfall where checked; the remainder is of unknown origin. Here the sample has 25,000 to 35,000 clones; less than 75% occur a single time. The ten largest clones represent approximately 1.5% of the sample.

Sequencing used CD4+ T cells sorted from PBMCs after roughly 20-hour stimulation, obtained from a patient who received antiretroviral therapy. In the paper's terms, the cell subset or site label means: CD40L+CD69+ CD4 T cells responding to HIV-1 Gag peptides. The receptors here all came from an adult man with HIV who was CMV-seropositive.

CDR3 DNA: TGTGCCAGCAACGACGGGGGTGTGGGTTTTAATTCACCCCTCCACTTT. This encodes CASNDGGVGFNSPLHF. V usage is TRBV2 and J usage is TRBJ1-6; D is possibly TRBD1 (5 bases). Trimming stripped 7 bases from V and 6 bases from J, with 19 bases between. The CDR3 length is 16 residues. The germline V gene has CDR1 SNHLY and CDR2 FYNNEI.

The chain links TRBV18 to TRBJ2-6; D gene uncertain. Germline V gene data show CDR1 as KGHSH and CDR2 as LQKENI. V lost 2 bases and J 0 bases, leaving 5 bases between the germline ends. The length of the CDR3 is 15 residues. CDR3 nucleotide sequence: TGTGCCAGCTCACCAGCCCACTCTGGGGCCAACGTCCTGACTTTC. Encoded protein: CASSPAHSGANVLTF.

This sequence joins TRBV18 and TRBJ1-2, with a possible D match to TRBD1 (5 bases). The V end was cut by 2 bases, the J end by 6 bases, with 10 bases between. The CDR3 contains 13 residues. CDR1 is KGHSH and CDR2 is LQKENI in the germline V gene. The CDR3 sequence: CASSPEGRNGYTF. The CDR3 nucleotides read TGTGCCAGCTCACCAGAGGGGAGGAATGGCTACACCTTC.

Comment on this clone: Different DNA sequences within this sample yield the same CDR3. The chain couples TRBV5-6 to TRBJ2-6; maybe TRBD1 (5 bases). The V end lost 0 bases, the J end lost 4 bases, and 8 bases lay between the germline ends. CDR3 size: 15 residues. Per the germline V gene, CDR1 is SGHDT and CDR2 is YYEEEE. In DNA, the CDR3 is TGTGCCAGCAGCTTGGCAGGGTCCGGGGCCAACGTCCTGACTTTC. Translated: CASSLAGSGANVLTF.

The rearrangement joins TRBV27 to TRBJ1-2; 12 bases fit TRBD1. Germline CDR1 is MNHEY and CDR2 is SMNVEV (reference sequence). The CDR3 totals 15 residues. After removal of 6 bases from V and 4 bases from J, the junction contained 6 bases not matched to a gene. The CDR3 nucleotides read TGTGCCAGCAGCGCCGGGACAGGGGGCTCCTATGGCTACACCTTC. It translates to CASSAGTGGSYGYTF.

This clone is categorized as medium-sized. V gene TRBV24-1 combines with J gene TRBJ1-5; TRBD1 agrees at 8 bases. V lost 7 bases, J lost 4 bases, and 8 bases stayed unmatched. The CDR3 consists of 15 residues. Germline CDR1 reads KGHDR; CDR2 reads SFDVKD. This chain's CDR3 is CATSLGQGVNQPQHF. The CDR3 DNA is TGTGCCACCAGCCTCGGACAGGGAGTGAATCAGCCCCAGCATTTT.

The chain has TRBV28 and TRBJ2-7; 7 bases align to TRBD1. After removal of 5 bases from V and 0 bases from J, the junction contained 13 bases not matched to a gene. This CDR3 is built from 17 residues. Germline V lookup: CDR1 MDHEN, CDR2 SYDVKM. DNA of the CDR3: TGTGCCAGCAGTGACTTGCTACAGGGGTTGGGCTCCTACGAGCAGTACTTC. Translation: CASSDLLQGLGSYEQYF.

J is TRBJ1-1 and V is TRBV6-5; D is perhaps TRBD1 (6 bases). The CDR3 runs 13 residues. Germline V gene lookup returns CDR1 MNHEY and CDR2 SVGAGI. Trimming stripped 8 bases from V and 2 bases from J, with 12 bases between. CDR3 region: CASALTGNTEAFF. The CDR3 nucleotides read TGTGCCAGCGCATTGACAGGAAACACTGAAGCTTTCTTT.

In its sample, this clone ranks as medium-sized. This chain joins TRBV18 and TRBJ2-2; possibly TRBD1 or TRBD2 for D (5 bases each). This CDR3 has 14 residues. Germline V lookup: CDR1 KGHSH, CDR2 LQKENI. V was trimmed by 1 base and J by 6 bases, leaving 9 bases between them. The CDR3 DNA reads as TGTGCCAGCTCACCACGTAGGGACCCCGGGGAGCTGTTTTTT. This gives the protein CASSPRRDPGELFF. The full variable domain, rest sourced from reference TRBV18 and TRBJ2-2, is NAGVMQNPRHLVRRRGQEARLRCSPMKGHSHVYWYRQLPEEGLKFMVYLQKENIIDESGMPKERFSAEFPKEGPSILRIQQVVRGDSAAYFCASSPRRDPGELFFGEGSRLTVL.

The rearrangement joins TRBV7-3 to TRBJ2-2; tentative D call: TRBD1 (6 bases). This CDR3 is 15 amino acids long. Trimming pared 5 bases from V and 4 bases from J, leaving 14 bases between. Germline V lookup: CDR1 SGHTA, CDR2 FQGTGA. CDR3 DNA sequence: TGTGCCAGCAGCCCACAGGGTCTACCCACCGGGGAGCTGTTTTTT. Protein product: CASSPQGLPTGELFF.

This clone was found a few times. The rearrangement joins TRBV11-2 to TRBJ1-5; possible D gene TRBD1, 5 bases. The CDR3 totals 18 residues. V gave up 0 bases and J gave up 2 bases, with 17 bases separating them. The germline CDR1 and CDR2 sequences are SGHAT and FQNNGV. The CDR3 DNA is TGTGCCAGCAGCTTAGATGGGGCGGTAAGGGGAGGCAATCAGCCCCAGCATTTT. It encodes CASSLDGAVRGGNQPQHF.

CDR3 bases: TGCAGTGCTAGTCGGACAGGAGGAAATAATTCACCCCTCCACTTT. Amino acid sequence: CSASRTGGNNSPLHF. The chain has TRBV20-1 and TRBJ1-6, with 7 nucleotides matching TRBD1. Germline trimming cut 3 bases from V and 5 bases from J; bases unmatched to any gene: 7. The germline V gene has CDR1 DFQATT and CDR2 SNEGSKA (reference sequence). This CDR3 region has 15 residues.

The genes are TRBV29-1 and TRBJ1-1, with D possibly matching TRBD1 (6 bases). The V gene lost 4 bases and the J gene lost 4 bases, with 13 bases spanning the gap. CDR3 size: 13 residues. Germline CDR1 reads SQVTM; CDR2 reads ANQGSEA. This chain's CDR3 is CSVGFRTATEAFF. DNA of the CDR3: TGCAGCGTTGGATTTAGGACAGCCACTGAAGCTTTCTTT. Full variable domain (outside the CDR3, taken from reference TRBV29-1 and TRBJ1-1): SAVISQKPSRDICQRGTSLTIQCQVDSQVTMMFWYRQQPGQSLTLIATANQGSEATYESGFVIDKFPISRPNLTFSTLTVSNMSPEDSSIYLCSVGFRTATEAFFGQGTRLTVV.

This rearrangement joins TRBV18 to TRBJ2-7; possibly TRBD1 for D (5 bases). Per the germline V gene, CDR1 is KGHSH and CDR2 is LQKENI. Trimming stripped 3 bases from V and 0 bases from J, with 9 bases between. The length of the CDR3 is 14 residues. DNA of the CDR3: TGTGCCAGCTCACCGCAGGGTTCCTCCTACGAGCAGTACTTC. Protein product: CASSPQGSSYEQYF.

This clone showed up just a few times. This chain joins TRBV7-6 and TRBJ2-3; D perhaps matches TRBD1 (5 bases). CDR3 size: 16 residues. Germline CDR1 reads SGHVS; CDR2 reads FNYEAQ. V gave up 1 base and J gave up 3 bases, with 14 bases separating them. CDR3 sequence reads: CASSLVAGPATDTQYF. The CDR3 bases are TGTGCCAGCAGCTTAGTGGCAGGGCCGGCGACAGATACGCAGTATTTT.

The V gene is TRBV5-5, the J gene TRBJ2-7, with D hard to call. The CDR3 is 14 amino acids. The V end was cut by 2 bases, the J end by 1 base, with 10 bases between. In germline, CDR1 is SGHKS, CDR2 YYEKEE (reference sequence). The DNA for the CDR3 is TGTGCCAGCAGCTTAGTAGAGCGATCCTACGAGCAGTACTTC. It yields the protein CASSLVERSYEQYF.

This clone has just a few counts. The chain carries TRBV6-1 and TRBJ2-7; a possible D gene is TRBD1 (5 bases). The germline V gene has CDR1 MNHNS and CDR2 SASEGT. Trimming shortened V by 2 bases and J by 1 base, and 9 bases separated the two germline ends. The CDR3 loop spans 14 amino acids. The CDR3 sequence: CASSEYQGSYEQYF. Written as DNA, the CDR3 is TGTGCCAGCAGTGAATATCAGGGTTCCTACGAGCAGTACTTC.